Listed below are T cell receptor beta chains from one sample, sequenced in a study of cytomegalovirus exposure and HLA in healthy donors. The assay was immunoSEQ multiplex PCR, and TCRdb's table has in-frame clones only and misses some. The table shows some 49,000 clones, with nearly 95% occurring only once. Material for sequencing was PBMCs. These receptor sequences come from a woman under 30 in good health and CMV-seropositive. Both conserved end residues are part of each CDR3. The D gene is left open where the match is weak. The listing skips clone size in some rows; elsewhere it reads once, few, many or a size class.

NA	TRBJ1-5	NA	TRBV2	TGTGCCAGCAATTACAAGAATCAGCCCCAGCATTTT	CASNYKNQPQHF
TRBD2	TRBJ2-1	NA	TRBV11-3	TGTGCCAGCAGCCTTAACTTAGCGGGAGGCTACAATGAGCAGTTCTTC	CASSLNLAGGYNEQFF
TRBD2	TRBJ2-3	once	TRBV7-9	TGTGCCAGCAGTCCCATAGCGGGAGGGCAGGCAGATACGCAGTATTTT	CASSPIAGGQADTQYF
NA	TRBJ2-2	NA	TRBV27	TGTGCCAGCAGTTTACCCGGACTGGCGAACATCGGGGAGCTGTTTTTT	CASSLPGLANIGELFF
NA	TRBJ2-1	NA	TRBV18	TGTGCCAGCTCACACGTAGGAGAGGGTCTCTACAATGAGCAGTTCTTC	CASSHVGEGLYNEQFF
TRBD1	TRBJ2-2	NA	TRBV28	TGTGCCAGCAGTTCCTACTGGACAGGGGCGAACACCGGGGAGCTGTTTTTT	CASSSYWTGANTGELFF
TRBD1	TRBJ2-1	NA	TRBV11-2	TGTGCCAGCAGCTATGACAGGGCCGACAATGAGCAGTTCTTC	CASSYDRADNEQFF
TRBD2	TRBJ2-3	NA	TRBV11-3	TGTGCCAGCAGCCGGCTAGCGGGTTCAGATACGCAGTATTTT	CASSRLAGSDTQYF
NA	TRBJ2-7	NA	TRBV27	TGTGCCAGCAGTTTATCGGGACAAGGGAGAGGAAACTACGAGCAGTACTTC	CASSLSGQGRGNYEQYF
TRBD2	TRBJ2-1	NA	TRBV29-1	TGCAGCGTCGAGCGGGACGCCAACAATGAGCAGTTCTTC	CSVERDANNEQFF
NA	TRBJ2-3	NA	TRBV5-1	TGCGCCAGCAGCCGACAATGGGGCACAGATACGCAGTATTTT	CASSRQWGTDTQYF
NA	TRBJ2-3	NA	TRBV7-2	TGTGCCAGCAGCTTTGGCCTTAGCACAGATACGCAGTATTTT	CASSFGLSTDTQYF
NA	TRBJ2-1	NA	TRBV7-2	TGTGCCAGCAGCTTAGGTGGCGGGGAACAAGAGCAGTTCTTC	CASSLGGGEQEQFF
NA	TRBJ2-1	NA	TRBV11-3	TGTGCCAGCAGTGAAAATACTATGGAGCAGTTCTTC	CASSENTMEQFF
TRBD2	TRBJ2-3	once	TRBV15	TGTGCCACCAGCAGAGAGGGGGGGAGAGATACGCAGTATTTT	CATSREGGRDTQYF
NA	TRBJ2-1	NA	TRBV4-1	TGCGCCAGCAGCCCCGGAGGAGATGAGCAGTTCTTC	CASSPGGDEQFF
NA	TRBJ1-1	NA	TRBV19	TGTGCCAGTAGTATCGCTGACAGACCAAAGTACGCCTCCGAAGCTTTCTTT	CASSIADRPKYASEAFF
NA	TRBJ1-5	NA	TRBV27	TGTGCCAGCAGTTTGAGGCGGGAAATATCAAATCAGCCCCAGCATTTT	CASSLRREISNQPQHF
NA	TRBJ2-7	NA	TRBV6-5	TGTGCCAGCAGTAAGACAGGTCTCCTGGCTTTCGAGCAGTACTTC	CASSKTGLLAFEQYF
TRBD1	TRBJ2-3	NA	TRBV6-4	TGTGCCAGCAGTGAATCCCCGGGACAGGGGTCAGATACGCAGTATTTT	CASSESPGQGSDTQYF
TRBD2	TRBJ2-3	NA	TRBV18	TGTGCCAGCTCACGCGGACTAGCGGGGGGAGTTAGCACAGATACGCAGTATTTT	CASSRGLAGGVSTDTQYF
NA	TRBJ1-2	NA	TRBV6-5	TGTGCCAGCAGGTCGGGAGGAGGCTACACCTTC	CASRSGGGYTF
TRBD2	TRBJ2-1	once	TRBV7-2	TGTGCCACCCTCGCCTCGACTAGCGGATACAATGAGCAGTTCTTC	CATLASTSGYNEQFF
TRBD2	TRBJ2-2	NA	TRBV7-6	TGTGCCAGCAGCTTAGCGCCGGCGGGAGGTCCCACCGGGGAGCTGTTTTTT	CASSLAPAGGPTGELFF
TRBD1	TRBJ2-1	NA	TRBV6-5	TGTGCCAGCAGCCACAGGGGCCTCTACAATGAGCAGTTCTTC	CASSHRGLYNEQFF
NA	TRBJ1-1	once	TRBV7-2	TGTGCCAGCAGCTTCGGGGGAATGTCGACTGAAGCTTTCTTT	CASSFGGMSTEAFF
NA	TRBJ1-2	NA	TRBV18	TGTGCCAGCTCACCAAACCCAACGGCAGGGTTCCATGGCTACACCTTC	CASSPNPTAGFHGYTF
TRBD2	TRBJ2-5	NA	TRBV5-4	TGTGCCAGCAGCTTGCTCGGGGGAGGGCTCCAAGAGACCCAGTACTTC	CASSLLGGGLQETQYF
TRBD1	TRBJ1-6	NA	TRBV11-2	TGTGCCAGCAGCTTAGATGCCGGGACAGGGGGTTCACCCCTCCACTTT	CASSLDAGTGGSPLHF
TRBD1	TRBJ2-2	NA	TRBV2	TGTGCCAGCAGTCTAACAGGGGCGAACACCGGGGAGCTGTTTTTT	CASSLTGANTGELFF
NA	TRBJ2-2	NA	TRBV27	TGTGCCAGCAGCCCAGGGGACCCCGGGGAGCTGTTTTTT	CASSPGDPGELFF
NA	TRBJ2-5	NA	TRBV15	TGTGCCACCAGCAGAACGGGGACCCAGTACTTC	CATSRTGTQYF
TRBD2	TRBJ2-3	NA	TRBV27	TGTGCCAGCAGGATTACTAGCGGGAGGGCCACAGATACGCAGTATTTT	CASRITSGRATDTQYF
TRBD1	TRBJ1-1	NA	TRBV5-1	TGCGCCAGCAGCTTGGATCAGGGGGCAAGGTTGGCTTTCTTT	CASSLDQGARLAFF
TRBD1	TRBJ1-4	NA	TRBV9	TGTGCCAGCAGCGTGGGACAGGTTCCAACTAATGAAAAACTGTTTTTT	CASSVGQVPTNEKLFF
TRBD2	TRBJ2-6	NA	TRBV5-1	TGCGCCAGCGAGGAATCGGGGGGGACCTCTGGGGCCAACGTCCTGACTTTC	CASEESGGTSGANVLTF
TRBD2	TRBJ2-7	NA	TRBV2	TGTGCCAGCAGTGAAGCGGGAGCGGGAGGATCCTACGAGCAGTACTTC	CASSEAGAGGSYEQYF
NA	TRBJ2-1	NA	TRBV27	TGTGCCAGCAGTTCCTCCGGGACAAGGGGGTTGTATGAGCAGTTCTTC	CASSSSGTRGLYEQFF